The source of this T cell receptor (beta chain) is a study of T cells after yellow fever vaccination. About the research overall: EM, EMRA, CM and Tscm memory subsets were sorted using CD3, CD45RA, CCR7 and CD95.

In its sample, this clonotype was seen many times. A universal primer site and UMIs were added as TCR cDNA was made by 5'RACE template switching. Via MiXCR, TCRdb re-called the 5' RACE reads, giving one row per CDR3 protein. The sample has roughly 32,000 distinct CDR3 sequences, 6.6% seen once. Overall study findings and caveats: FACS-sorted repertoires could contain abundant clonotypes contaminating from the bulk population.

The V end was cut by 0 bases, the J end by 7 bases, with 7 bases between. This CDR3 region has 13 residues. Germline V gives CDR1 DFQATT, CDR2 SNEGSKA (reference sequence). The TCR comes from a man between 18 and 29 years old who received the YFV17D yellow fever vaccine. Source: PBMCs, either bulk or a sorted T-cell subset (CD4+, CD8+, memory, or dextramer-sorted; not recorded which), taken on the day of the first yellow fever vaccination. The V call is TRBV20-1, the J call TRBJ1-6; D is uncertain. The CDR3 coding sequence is TGCAGTGCTAGAGACGGACCCAATTCACCCCTCCACTTT. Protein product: CSARDGPNSPLHF.